A selection of T cell receptor beta chains follows, all from one sample in a study of response to subunit inactivated influenza vaccine. TCRdb processed the RT-PCR reads anew with MiXCR; each CDR3 protein has one entry. The sample includes 500,000 or so distinct CDR3 sequences, approximately 15% of them seen just once. This material consisted of CD4+ T cells sorted from PBMCs, taken roughly 24 months after vaccination. The origin of the receptors is a man aged 45-69 years who received an inactivated influenza vaccine. CDR3s include the opening cysteine and the closing phenylalanine or tryptophan. The D gene is left open where the match is weak. For some rows the clone size is stated as once, few or many, or as a class when expanded; others skip it.

abundance: -
d_gene: TRBD1
j_gene: TRBJ1-1
v_gene: TRBV6-4
CDR3aa: CARTKVRGPEALF
CDR3nt: TGTGCCAGGACCAAAGTTAGGGGGCCTGAAGCTCTCTTT

abundance: -
d_gene: -
j_gene: TRBJ2-1
v_gene: TRBV20-1
CDR3aa: CSARDPGNQQFF
CDR3nt: TGCAGTGCTAGAGACCCGGGCAATCAGCAGTTCTTC

abundance: few
d_gene: TRBD1
j_gene: TRBJ2-5
v_gene: TRBV6-2/TRBV6-3
CDR3aa: CASSPSEDRGWKTQYF
CDR3nt: TGTGCCAGCAGTCCGTCGGAGGACAGGGGATGGAAGACCCAGTACTTC

abundance: few
d_gene: TRBD2
j_gene: TRBJ2-3
v_gene: TRBV29-1
CDR3aa: CSVERGLAGDTQYF
CDR3nt: TGCAGCGTTGAACGGGGACTAGCGGGGGATACGCAGTATTTT

abundance: -
d_gene: TRBD1
j_gene: TRBJ1-5
v_gene: TRBV6-1
CDR3aa: CASGGGTDFNQPQHF
CDR3nt: TGTGCCAGCGGCGGTGGGACAGATTTCAATCAGCCCCAGCATTTT

abundance: few
d_gene: -
j_gene: TRBJ1-1
v_gene: TRBV10-3
CDR3aa: CAISESGPTLAFF
CDR3nt: TGTGCCATCAGTGAGTCGGGACCAACCCTAGCTTTCTTT

abundance: -
d_gene: -
j_gene: TRBJ2-5
v_gene: TRBV12-3/TRBV12-4
CDR3aa: CATARDGGWGQETQYF
CDR3nt: TGTGCCACCGCCCGCGATGGGGGCTGGGGGCAAGAGACCCAGTACTTC

abundance: -
d_gene: -
j_gene: TRBJ2-3
v_gene: TRBV20-1
CDR3aa: CSATPSTDTQYF
CDR3nt: TGCAGTGCTACTCCAAGCACAGATACGCAGTATTTT

abundance: -
d_gene: TRBD1
j_gene: TRBJ1-4
v_gene: TRBV4-3
CDR3aa: CASSQRSGQANEKLFF
CDR3nt: TGCGCCAGCAGCCAAAGATCGGGACAGGCTAATGAAAAACTGTTTTTT

abundance: few
d_gene: TRBD1
j_gene: TRBJ2-1
v_gene: TRBV28
CDR3aa: CASSLTGQYNEQFF
CDR3nt: TGTGCCAGCAGTTTGACGGGACAGTACAATGAGCAGTTCTTC

abundance: -
d_gene: -
j_gene: TRBJ2-7
v_gene: TRBV7-2
CDR3aa: CASSPRRETYEQYF
CDR3nt: TGTGCCAGCAGCCCGAGACGAGAAACCTACGAGCAGTACTTC

abundance: -
d_gene: TRBD2
j_gene: TRBJ2-3
v_gene: TRBV28
CDR3aa: CASSRGLVRDTDTQYF
CDR3nt: TGTGCCAGCAGTAGAGGACTAGTTCGGGACACAGATACGCAGTATTTT

abundance: -
d_gene: -
j_gene: TRBJ2-4
v_gene: TRBV11-2
CDR3aa: CASSLPGADNKNIQYF
CDR3nt: TGTGCCAGCAGCTTACCCGGGGCGGATAACAAAAACATTCAGTACTTC

abundance: few
d_gene: -
j_gene: TRBJ1-2
v_gene: TRBV4-3
CDR3aa: CASSSTVRNYGYTF
CDR3nt: TGCGCCAGCAGCTCGACGGTTAGAAACTATGGCTACACCTTC

abundance: few
d_gene: TRBD2
j_gene: TRBJ2-5
v_gene: TRBV5-1
CDR3aa: CASSLVAGREETQYF
CDR3nt: TGCGCCAGCAGCTTGGTGGCAGGGAGGGAAGAGACCCAGTACTTC

abundance: -
d_gene: -
j_gene: TRBJ1-1
v_gene: TRBV29-1
CDR3aa: CSVEQGMNTEAFF
CDR3nt: TGCAGCGTTGAGCAGGGGATGAACACTGAAGCTTTCTTT

abundance: -
d_gene: TRBD2
j_gene: TRBJ2-7
v_gene: TRBV15
CDR3aa: CATSRGQRGTYEQYF
CDR3nt: TGTGCCACCAGCAGAGGCCAGCGGGGGACCTACGAGCAGTACTTC

abundance: -
d_gene: TRBD1
j_gene: TRBJ2-3
v_gene: TRBV4-3
CDR3aa: CASSRQNTGTGGKRDTQYF
CDR3nt: TGCGCCAGCAGCCGTCAAAACACCGGGACAGGGGGGAAAAGAGATACGCAGTATTTT

abundance: -
d_gene: TRBD1
j_gene: TRBJ1-1
v_gene: TRBV10-3
CDR3aa: CAISRGGQKEAFF
CDR3nt: TGTGCCATCAGTCGAGGGGGACAGAAAGAAGCTTTCTTT

abundance: -
d_gene: TRBD1
j_gene: TRBJ1-5
v_gene: TRBV20-1
CDR3aa: CSASMTGEQPQHF
CDR3nt: TGCAGTGCTAGTATGACAGGGGAACAGCCCCAGCATTTT

abundance: -
d_gene: TRBD2
j_gene: TRBJ2-1
v_gene: TRBV12-3/TRBV12-4
CDR3aa: CASRLGWGGSNEQFF
CDR3nt: TGTGCCAGCAGACTAGGATGGGGGGGGAGCAATGAGCAGTTCTTC

abundance: many
d_gene: TRBD2
j_gene: TRBJ2-1
v_gene: TRBV10-3
CDR3aa: CAISGTSGRGPNEQFF
CDR3nt: TGTGCCATCAGTGGTACTAGCGGGCGGGGCCCCAATGAGCAGTTCTTC

abundance: many
d_gene: -
j_gene: TRBJ1-1
v_gene: TRBV20-1
CDR3aa: CSALSGRNTEAFF
CDR3nt: TGCAGTGCTCTGTCCGGCAGAAACACTGAAGCTTTCTTT

abundance: few
d_gene: TRBD1
j_gene: TRBJ1-6
v_gene: TRBV7-2
CDR3aa: CASRPGGGVNSPLHF
CDR3nt: TGTGCCAGCAGACCAGGGGGGGGAGTTAATTCACCCCTCCACTTT

abundance: -
d_gene: -
j_gene: TRBJ1-2
v_gene: TRBV12-3/TRBV12-4
CDR3aa: CASTPEGFYGYTF
CDR3nt: TGTGCCAGCACCCCTGAGGGGTTCTATGGCTACACCTTC

abundance: -
d_gene: -
j_gene: TRBJ2-5
v_gene: TRBV29-1
CDR3aa: CSVDAGGRTETQYF
CDR3nt: TGCAGCGTTGACGCCGGGGGCAGGACAGAGACCCAGTACTTC

abundance: few
d_gene: -
j_gene: TRBJ2-3
v_gene: TRBV7-9
CDR3aa: CASSLYGAETDTQYF
CDR3nt: TGTGCCAGCAGCTTATATGGGGCAGAAACAGATACGCAGTATTTT

abundance: -
d_gene: TRBD1
j_gene: TRBJ2-7
v_gene: TRBV5-1
CDR3aa: CASSLASGTAYEQYF
CDR3nt: TGCGCCAGCAGCTTGGCCAGTGGGACAGCCTACGAGCAGTACTTC

abundance: many
d_gene: -
j_gene: TRBJ2-7
v_gene: TRBV4-3
CDR3aa: CASSQDRGWSYEQYF
CDR3nt: TGCGCCAGCAGCCAAGATCGGGGTTGGTCCTACGAGCAGTACTTC

abundance: -
d_gene: TRBD1
j_gene: TRBJ1-1
v_gene: TRBV4-2
CDR3aa: CASSQDSDRGRRNTEAFF
CDR3nt: TGTGCCAGCAGCCAGGATTCGGACAGGGGGCGGAGGAACACTGAAGCTTTCTTT

abundance: -
d_gene: -
j_gene: TRBJ1-2
v_gene: TRBV29-1
CDR3aa: CSVEASTGSPNYGYTF
CDR3nt: TGCAGCGTTGAAGCTTCAACAGGGTCGCCTAACTATGGCTACACCTTC

abundance: -
d_gene: -
j_gene: TRBJ1-5
v_gene: TRBV7-9
CDR3aa: CASSSDGGYYQPQHF
CDR3nt: TGTGCCAGCAGCTCCGACGGGGGTTACTATCAGCCCCAGCATTTT

abundance: -
d_gene: TRBD1
j_gene: TRBJ2-5
v_gene: TRBV29-1
CDR3aa: CSVRMGQADQETQYF
CDR3nt: TGCAGCGTTAGGATGGGACAGGCAGATCAAGAGACCCAGTACTTC

abundance: few
d_gene: -
j_gene: TRBJ1-2
v_gene: TRBV6-1
CDR3aa: CASSTNQGRYGYTF
CDR3nt: TGTGCCAGCAGTACAAATCAGGGGCGCTATGGCTACACCTTC

abundance: few
d_gene: -
j_gene: TRBJ1-1
v_gene: TRBV14
CDR3aa: CASSQNTLTEAFF
CDR3nt: TGTGCCAGCAGCCAAAACACCCTGACTGAAGCTTTCTTT

abundance: -
d_gene: TRBD1
j_gene: TRBJ2-6
v_gene: TRBV28
CDR3aa: CATNEDRVISGANVLTF
CDR3nt: TGTGCCACCAACGAGGACAGGGTTATCTCTGGGGCCAACGTCCTGACTTTC

abundance: few
d_gene: -
j_gene: TRBJ2-7
v_gene: TRBV3-1
CDR3aa: CASSLSGFRYEQYF
CDR3nt: TGTGCCAGCAGCCTCAGCGGTTTCCGTTACGAGCAGTACTTC

abundance: -
d_gene: -
j_gene: TRBJ2-2
v_gene: TRBV12-3/TRBV12-4
CDR3aa: CASSPRGPPGELFF
CDR3nt: TGTGCCAGCAGCCCACGAGGGCCGCCCGGGGAGCTGTTTTTT

abundance: many
d_gene: TRBD2
j_gene: TRBJ2-3
v_gene: TRBV7-2
CDR3aa: CASSFSGRGTDTQYF
CDR3nt: TGTGCCAGCAGCTTTAGCGGGAGGGGCACAGATACGCAGTATTTT

abundance: -
d_gene: -
j_gene: TRBJ1-2
v_gene: TRBV28
CDR3aa: CASRGGRGGYTF
CDR3nt: TGTGCCAGCCGGGGGGGGCGAGGGGGCTACACCTTC

abundance: -
d_gene: -
j_gene: TRBJ2-2
v_gene: TRBV7-9
CDR3aa: CASSAGQTGELFF
CDR3nt: TGTGCCAGCTCCGCAGGCCAGACCGGGGAGCTGTTTTTT

abundance: few
d_gene: TRBD2
j_gene: TRBJ2-3
v_gene: TRBV9
CDR3aa: CASSASAGGADTQYF
CDR3nt: TGTGCCAGCAGCGCCAGCGCGGGAGGAGCAGATACGCAGTATTTT

abundance: -
d_gene: -
j_gene: TRBJ2-1
v_gene: TRBV4-2
CDR3aa: CASSQDHGSYNEQFF
CDR3nt: TGTGCCAGCAGCCAAGACCATGGCTCCTACAATGAGCAGTTCTTC

abundance: few
d_gene: -
j_gene: TRBJ2-4
v_gene: TRBV29-1
CDR3aa: CSVLNRAPRGDIQYF
CDR3nt: TGCAGCGTTCTGAACAGGGCACCTCGCGGAGACATTCAGTACTTC

abundance: -
d_gene: TRBD2
j_gene: TRBJ2-5
v_gene: TRBV11-2
CDR3aa: CASSPTTGTSGGSKTQYF
CDR3nt: TGTGCCAGCAGCCCTACTACCGGGACTAGCGGGGGGTCGAAGACCCAGTACTTC

abundance: -
d_gene: -
j_gene: TRBJ2-1
v_gene: TRBV30
CDR3aa: CAWAVGGAIEQFF
CDR3nt: TGTGCCTGGGCCGTTGGGGGGGCGATTGAGCAGTTCTTC

abundance: few
d_gene: TRBD1
j_gene: TRBJ1-2
v_gene: TRBV4-1
CDR3aa: CASSQMDRDRNGYTF
CDR3nt: TGCGCCAGCAGCCAGATGGACAGGGACCGTAATGGCTACACCTTC

abundance: few
d_gene: -
j_gene: TRBJ2-7
v_gene: TRBV5-1
CDR3aa: CASSLRQDGGEQYF
CDR3nt: TGCGCCAGCAGCTTGAGACAGGACGGCGGCGAGCAGTACTTC